The 23 T cell receptor beta chains reported below all come from one sample, sequenced in a study of radiotherapy plus CTLA-4 blockade in lung cancer. Clones were read by immunoSEQ multiplex PCR, and TCRdb kept only the in-frame ones, dropping some. Counted here are about 98,000 clones, approximately 78% occurring once; the ten biggest clones make up 3% to 4%. The input for sequencing was peripheral blood, taken from a patient treated with radiotherapy plus ipilimumab. These receptor sequences come from a human donor with non-small cell lung cancer who had a partial response to radiotherapy plus ipilimumab.

V usage is TRBV7-3 and J usage is TRBJ2-1; tentatively, D is TRBD2 (6 bases). CDR3 length: 16 amino acids. V dropped 5 bases and J dropped 5 bases, with 19 bases sitting between them. Germline-derived CDR1 and CDR2 are SGHTA and FQGTGA. The CDR3 region has the DNA TGTGCCAGCAGCGTCCAAAAGGGACTCCTGCACAATGAGCAGTTCTTC. It translates to CASSVQKGLLHNEQFF.

This clone occurred a few times. The CDR3 region is CASSSDTPNTEAFF. CDR3 bases: TGTGCCAGCAGTAGTGACACCCCGAACACTGAAGCTTTCTTT. The gene calls are TRBV6-6 and TRBJ1-1; D ambiguous. There are 14 residues in the CDR3. In germline, CDR1 is MNHNY, CDR2 SVGAGI (reference sequence). V dropped 5 bases and J dropped 1 base, with 11 bases sitting between them.

V and J are TRBV5-4 and TRBJ2-3; 14 bases fit TRBD2. V shed 4 bases, J shed 3 bases, and the junction held 13 bases outside the gene matches. This CDR3 has 19 residues. CDR1 SGHNT and CDR2 YYREEE come from the germline V gene (reference sequence). The CDR3 spells CASSLRKGLAGVSTDTQYF. In DNA, the CDR3 is TGTGCCAGCAGCCTACGGAAGGGACTAGCGGGAGTGAGTACAGATACGCAGTATTTT.

Details on this clone: This specimen includes other DNA sequences encoding the same CDR3. The rearrangement links TRBV14 to TRBJ2-2, with 8 bases matching TRBD1. V shed 1 base, J shed 4 bases, and the junction held 5 bases outside the gene matches. This CDR3 spans 16 amino acids. Germline V lookup: CDR1 SGHDN, CDR2 FVKESK. This chain's CDR3 is CASSQGTGRGTGELFF. CDR3 nucleotide sequence: TGTGCCAGCAGCCAAGGGACAGGGCGAGGCACCGGGGAGCTGTTTTTT.

This chain uses TRBV5-5 with TRBJ2-6; D not certain. Germline V gene data show CDR1 as SGHKS and CDR2 as YYEKEE (reference sequence). With 0 bases removed from V and 4 bases from J, the gap between germline ends came to 11 bases. The CDR3 runs to 16 residues. The CDR3 loop is CASSLGASSGANVLTF. The CDR3 DNA follows: TGTGCCAGCAGCTTGGGGGCATCTTCGGGGGCCAACGTCCTGACTTTC.

The chain employs TRBV7-8 and TRBJ1-2; D gene ambiguous. V was trimmed by 4 bases and J by 0 bases, leaving 9 bases between them. CDR1 is SGHVS, CDR2 FQNEAQ, per germline. CDR3 length equals 14 residues. CDR3 loop: CASSSGRSNYGYTF. Here the CDR3 DNA reads TGTGCCAGCAGCTCCGGTCGCTCTAACTATGGCTACACCTTC.

V is TRBV5-1 and J is TRBJ1-2, with 7 bases lining up with TRBD1. The germline V gene encodes CDR1 SGHRS and CDR2 YFSETQ. This CDR3 comprises 14 residues. Trimming took 3 bases from V and 8 from J; bases not matched to a gene: 10. CDR3 sequence reads: CASSSLDREGGYTF. CDR3 coding DNA: TGCGCCAGCAGCTCCCTTGACAGGGAAGGGGGCTACACCTTC.

The chain is built from TRBV5-8 and TRBJ1-5, with a tentative D call TRBD1 (6 bases). Trimming removed 4 bases at V and 0 bases at J, with 14 bases between. This CDR3 comprises 16 residues. The germline V gene encodes CDR1 SGHTS and CDR2 YDEGEE. The CDR3: CASSRQGRVSNQPQHF. The CDR3 DNA sequence: TGTGCCAGCAGCCGCCAGGGGAGGGTTAGCAATCAGCCCCAGCATTTT.

This chain links TRBV27 with TRBJ2-3; TRBD2 matches 8 bases. The V gene end was trimmed by 2 bases and the J gene end by 0 bases; junction bases not matched to a gene: 13. CDR1 MNHEY and CDR2 SMNVEV come from the germline V gene (reference sequence). CDR3 size: 19 residues. In DNA, the CDR3 is TGTGCCAGCAGTTTAAGGCCGCCGGGAGGGACCCTCAGCACAGATACGCAGTATTTT. The encoded protein is CASSLRPPGGTLSTDTQYF.

The CDR3 DNA sequence: TGTGCCAGCTCACCAGGAGCAAACTACGAGCAGTACTTC. Translated: CASSPGANYEQYF. The chain couples TRBV18 to TRBJ2-7; D unclear. Germline CDR1 and CDR2: KGHSH and LQKENI. Trimming removed 2 bases from V and 3 bases from J, with 8 bases in between. The CDR3 is made up of 13 amino acids.

The V gene is TRBV2, the J gene TRBJ1-2; 7 bases fit TRBD1. The CDR3 is made up of 13 amino acids. J lost 4 bases, V lost 3 bases, and 2 bases had no gene match. Per the germline V gene, CDR1 is SNHLY and CDR2 is FYNNEI. Here the CDR3 reads CASSEGQSYGYTF. CDR3 nucleotides: TGTGCCAGCAGTGAGGGACAGTCCTATGGCTACACCTTC.

The chain combines TRBV2 with TRBJ2-7; D might be TRBD1 (5 bases). This CDR3 has 15 residues. In germline, CDR1 is SNHLY, CDR2 FYNNEI. V lost 7 bases and J 4 bases, leaving 20 bases between the germline ends. The CDR3 DNA reads TGTGCCAGCACCCCCGCCGGCAGGGCTGAATACGAGCAGTACTTC. This sequence encodes CASTPAGRAEYEQYF.

The gene calls are TRBV23-1 and TRBJ2-7, with TRBD1 matching 9 bases. TRBV23-1 counts as an open reading frame of uncertain function. CDR3 length: 15 residues. Trimming removed 3 bases from V and 6 bases from J; junction bases left unmatched: 9. The CDR3 is CASSHSTGGRGEQYF. CDR3 nucleotide sequence: TGCGCCAGCAGTCATTCGACAGGGGGTAGGGGCGAGCAGTACTTC.

The genes are TRBV5-4 and TRBJ2-5; 13 nucleotides align to TRBD2. Germline V gene data show CDR1 as SGHNT and CDR2 as YYREEE (reference sequence). CDR3 length equals 18 residues. Trimming took 0 bases from V and 5 from J; bases not matched to a gene: 10. CDR3 sequence reads: CASSLARTSGRAGETQYF. For the CDR3, the DNA is TGTGCCAGCAGCTTGGCCCGGACTAGCGGGAGAGCTGGGGAGACCCAGTACTTC.

J is TRBJ2-3 and V is TRBV5-1, with 9 bases fitting TRBD2. The CDR3 is 16 residues long. V was pared by 0 bases and J by 6 bases, with 8 bases of the junction left unmatched. Looked up from germline, CDR1 is SGHRS and CDR2 is YFSETQ. CDR3 in DNA: TGCGCCAGCAGCTTGGAGCCAGCGGGAGGTTCGGATACGCAGTATTTT. Its protein product is CASSLEPAGGSDTQYF.

This clone was recorded once. The chain links TRBV29-1 to TRBJ1-2; the D gene is possibly TRBD1 (5 bases). V lost 3 bases and J lost 7, with 18 bases in between. Per the germline V gene, CDR1 is SQVTM and CDR2 is ANQGSEA. This CDR3 contains 14 residues. CDR3 nucleotides: TGCAGCGTTGAGGGGCAGCCGGTTGGATCTGGCTACACCTTC. As protein: CSVEGQPVGSGYTF. Complete variable domain (other parts from reference TRBV29-1 and TRBJ1-2): SAVISQKPSRDICQRGTSLTIQCQVDSQVTMMFWYRQQPGQSLTLIATANQGSEATYESGFVIDKFPISRPNLTFSTLTVSNMSPEDSSIYLCSVEGQPVGSGYTFGSGTRLTVV.

The chain has TRBV6-5 and TRBJ2-3; 7 bases agree with TRBD2. The CDR3 runs to 14 residues. Trimming cost V 8 bases and J 4 bases; bases outside gene matches: 9. Per the germline V gene, CDR1 is MNHEY and CDR2 is SVGAGI. CDR3 sequence reads: CASAAGVAADTQYF. CDR3 sequence (DNA): TGTGCCAGCGCGGCGGGGGTAGCGGCAGATACGCAGTATTTT.

This clone was picked up one time. V is TRBV13 and J is TRBJ2-7; 7 bases fit TRBD2. The CDR3 is made up of 13 amino acids. CDR1 is PRHDT, CDR2 FYEKMQ, per germline (reference sequence). Losses at the gene ends were 5 bases for V and 0 bases for J; bases not matched to a gene: 1. CDR3 sequence: CASSAGVSYEQYF. CDR3 DNA sequence: TGTGCCAGCAGCGCGGGGGTCTCCTACGAGCAGTACTTC.

The chain carries TRBV14 and TRBJ2-2, with 7 bases identical to TRBD2. The ends lost 3 bases at V and 2 bases at J; junction bases unmatched: 3. The CDR3 covers 15 residues. CDR1 and CDR2 from the germline V gene are SGHDN and FVKESK. The CDR3 loop reads CASSQGGFNTGELFF. The CDR3 nucleotides read TGTGCCAGCAGCCAGGGGGGGTTTAACACCGGGGAGCTGTTTTTT.

The V gene is TRBV5-5, the J gene TRBJ1-2, with 8 bases identical to TRBD1. V dropped 5 bases and J dropped 6; count of bases not matched to a gene: 6. Germline V gives CDR1 SGHKS, CDR2 YYEKEE (reference sequence). This CDR3 comprises 13 residues. CDR3 sequence reads: CASSSVDRDGYTF. CDR3 nucleotide sequence: TGTGCCAGCAGTTCCGTGGACAGGGATGGCTACACCTTC.

V gene TRBV7-6 combines with J gene TRBJ2-5; D might be TRBD2 (6 bases). Looked up from germline, CDR1 is SGHVS and CDR2 is FNYEAQ. Trimming removed 2 bases at V and 3 bases at J, with 10 bases between. This CDR3 contains 14 residues. As DNA, the CDR3 is TGTGCCAGCAGCTTAATGACGGGGGAAGAGACCCAGTACTTC. It translates to CASSLMTGEETQYF.

Points on this clone: Different DNA sequences within this sample yield the same CDR3. The chain has TRBV7-3 and TRBJ2-1, with 13 positions matching TRBD2. The CDR3 sequence is 15 residues long. The V gene's germline CDR1 is SGHTA and CDR2 FQGTGA. V trimming: 5 bases; J trimming: 4 bases; junction bases outside the gene matches: 2. The CDR3, as DNA: TGTGCCAGCAGCGGGGGACTAGCGGGGTACAATGAGCAGTTCTTC. Its protein is CASSGGLAGYNEQFF.

V and J are TRBV6-5 and TRBJ1-2; perhaps TRBD1 as D (5 bases). Trimming stripped 6 bases from V and 4 bases from J, with 18 bases between. Germline-derived CDR1 and CDR2 are MNHEY and SVGAGI. This CDR3 has 15 residues. CDR3 loop: CASSAPGLLGYGYTF. The CDR3 DNA reads TGTGCCAGCAGCGCACCGGGACTCCTTGGCTATGGCTACACCTTC.